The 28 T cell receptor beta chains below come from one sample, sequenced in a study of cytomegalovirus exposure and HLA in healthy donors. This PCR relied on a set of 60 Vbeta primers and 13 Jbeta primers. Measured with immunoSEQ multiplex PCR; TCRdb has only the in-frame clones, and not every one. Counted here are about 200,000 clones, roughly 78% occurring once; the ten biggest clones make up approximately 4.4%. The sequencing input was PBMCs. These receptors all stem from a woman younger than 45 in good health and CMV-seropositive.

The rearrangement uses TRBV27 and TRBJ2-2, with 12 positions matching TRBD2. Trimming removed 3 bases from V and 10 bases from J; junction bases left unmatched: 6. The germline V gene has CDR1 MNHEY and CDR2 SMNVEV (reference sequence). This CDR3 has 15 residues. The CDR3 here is CASSLGLAGGKELFF. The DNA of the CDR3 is TGTGCCAGCAGTTTGGGCCTAGCGGGAGGGAAGGAGCTGTTTTTT.

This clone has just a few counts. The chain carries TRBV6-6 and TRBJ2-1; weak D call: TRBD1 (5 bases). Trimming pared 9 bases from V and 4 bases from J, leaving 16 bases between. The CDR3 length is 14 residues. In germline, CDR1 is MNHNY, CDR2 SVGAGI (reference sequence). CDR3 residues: CASLFSRVYNEQFF. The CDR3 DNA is TGTGCCAGTTTGTTTTCCAGGGTTTACAATGAGCAGTTCTTC.

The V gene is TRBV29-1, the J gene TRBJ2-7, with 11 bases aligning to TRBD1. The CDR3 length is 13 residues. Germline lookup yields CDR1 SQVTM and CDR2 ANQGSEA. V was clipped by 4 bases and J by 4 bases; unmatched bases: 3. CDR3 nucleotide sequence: TGCAGCGTTGTATGGGACAGGGGGTACGAGCAGTACTTC. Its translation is CSVVWDRGYEQYF.

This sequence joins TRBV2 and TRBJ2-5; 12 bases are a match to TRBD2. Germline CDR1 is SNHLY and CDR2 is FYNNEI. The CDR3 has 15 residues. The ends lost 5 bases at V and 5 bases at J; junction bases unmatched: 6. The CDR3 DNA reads TGTGCCAGCAGTTCAGGACTAGCGGGGCCCGAGACCCAGTACTTC. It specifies CASSSGLAGPETQYF.

The CDR3 region has the DNA TGTGCCAGCAGCTCCTCTGCAAGCGGGGGGGCCTACAATGAGCAGTTCTTC. This sequence encodes CASSSSASGGAYNEQFF. The chain combines TRBV7-6 with TRBJ2-1; TRBD2 agrees at 10 bases. CDR1 is SGHVS, CDR2 FNYEAQ, per germline. This CDR3 has 17 amino acids. The J segment lost 2 bases and the V segment lost 4 bases, leaving 8 bases of the junction unmatched.

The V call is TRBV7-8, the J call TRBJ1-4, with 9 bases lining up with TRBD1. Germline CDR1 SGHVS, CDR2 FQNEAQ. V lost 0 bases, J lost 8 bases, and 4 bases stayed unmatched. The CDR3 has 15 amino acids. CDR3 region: CASSLAGTGSEKLFF. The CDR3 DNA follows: TGTGCCAGCAGCTTAGCGGGGACAGGGAGCGAAAAACTGTTTTTT.

Written as DNA, the CDR3 is TGTGCCAGCAGCTTAGGTCGGACAGGGAACCTTGGCTACACCTTC. Protein sequence: CASSLGRTGNLGYTF. This rearrangement joins TRBV7-8 to TRBJ1-2; 8 nucleotides match TRBD1. Germline assignment: CDR1 SGHVS and CDR2 FQNEAQ. The CDR3 totals 15 residues. V was clipped by 1 base and J by 7 bases; unmatched bases: 8.

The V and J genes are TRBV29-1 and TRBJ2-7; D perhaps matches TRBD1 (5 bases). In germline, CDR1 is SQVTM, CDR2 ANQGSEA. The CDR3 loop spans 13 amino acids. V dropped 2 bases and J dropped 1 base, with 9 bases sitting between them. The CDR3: CSVETQGSYEQYF. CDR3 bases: TGCAGCGTTGAAACGCAGGGTTCCTACGAGCAGTACTTC.

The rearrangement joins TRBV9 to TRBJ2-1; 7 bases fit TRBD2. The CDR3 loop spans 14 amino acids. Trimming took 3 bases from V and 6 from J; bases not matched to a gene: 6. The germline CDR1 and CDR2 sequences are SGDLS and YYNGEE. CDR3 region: CASSDTAGINEQFF. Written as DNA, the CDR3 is TGTGCCAGCAGCGACACAGCGGGGATCAATGAGCAGTTCTTC.

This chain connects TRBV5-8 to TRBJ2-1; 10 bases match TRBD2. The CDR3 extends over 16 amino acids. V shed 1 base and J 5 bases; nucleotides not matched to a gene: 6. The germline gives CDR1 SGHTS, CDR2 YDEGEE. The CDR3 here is CASSLFPGLANNEQFF. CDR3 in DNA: TGTGCCAGCAGCTTGTTTCCGGGACTAGCGAACAATGAGCAGTTCTTC.

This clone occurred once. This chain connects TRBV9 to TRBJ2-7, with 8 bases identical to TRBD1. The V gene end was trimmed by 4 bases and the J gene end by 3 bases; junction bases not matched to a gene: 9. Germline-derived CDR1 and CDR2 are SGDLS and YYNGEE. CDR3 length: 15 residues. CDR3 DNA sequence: TGTGCCAGCAGCCCCCAAGGACAGGGCGGCTACGAGCAGTACTTC. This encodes CASSPQGQGGYEQYF.

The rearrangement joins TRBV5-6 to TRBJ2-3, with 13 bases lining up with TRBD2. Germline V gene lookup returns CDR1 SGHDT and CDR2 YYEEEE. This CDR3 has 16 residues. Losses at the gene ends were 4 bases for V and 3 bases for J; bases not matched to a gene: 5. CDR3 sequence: CASSPLAGGPTDTQYF. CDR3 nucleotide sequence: TGTGCCAGCAGCCCACTAGCGGGAGGGCCTACAGATACGCAGTATTTT.

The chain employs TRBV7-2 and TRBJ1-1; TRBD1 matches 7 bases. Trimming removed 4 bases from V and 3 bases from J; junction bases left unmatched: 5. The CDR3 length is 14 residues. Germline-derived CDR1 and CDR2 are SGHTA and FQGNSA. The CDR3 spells CASSYRGIDTEAFF. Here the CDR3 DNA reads TGTGCCAGCAGCTACAGGGGTATCGACACTGAAGCTTTCTTT.

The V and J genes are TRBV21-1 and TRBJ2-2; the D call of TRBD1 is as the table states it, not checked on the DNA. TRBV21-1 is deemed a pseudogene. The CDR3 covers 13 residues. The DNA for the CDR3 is TGTGCCAGCAGCACCAGAAACACCGGGGAGCTGTTTTTT. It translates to CASSTRNTGELFF.

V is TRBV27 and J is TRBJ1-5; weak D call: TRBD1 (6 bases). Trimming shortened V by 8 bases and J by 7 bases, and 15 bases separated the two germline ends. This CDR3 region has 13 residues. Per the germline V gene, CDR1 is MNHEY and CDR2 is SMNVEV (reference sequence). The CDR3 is CASSRGRRQPQHF. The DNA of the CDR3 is TGTGCCAGCTCCAGGGGTCGGAGACAGCCCCAGCATTTT.

The CDR3 is CASSESIGDGYTF. The CDR3 DNA reads TGTGCCAGCAGTGAATCTATAGGGGATGGCTACACCTTC. V gene TRBV25-1 combines with J gene TRBJ1-2; D possibly corresponds to TRBD1 (5 bases). Per the germline V gene, CDR1 is MGHDK and CDR2 is SYGVNS. The CDR3 runs to 13 residues. The ends were cut back, 1 base at V and 6 bases at J, with 9 bases in the middle.

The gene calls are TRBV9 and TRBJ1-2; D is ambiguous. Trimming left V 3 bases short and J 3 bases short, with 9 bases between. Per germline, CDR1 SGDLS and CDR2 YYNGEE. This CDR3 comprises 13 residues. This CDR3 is CASSAGGDYGYTF. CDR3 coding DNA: TGTGCCAGCAGCGCAGGAGGAGACTATGGCTACACCTTC.

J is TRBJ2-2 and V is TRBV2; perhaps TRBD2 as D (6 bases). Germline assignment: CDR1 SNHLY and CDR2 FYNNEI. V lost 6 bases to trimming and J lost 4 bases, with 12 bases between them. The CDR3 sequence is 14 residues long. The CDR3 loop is CASRLAGPTGELFF. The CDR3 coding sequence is TGTGCCAGCAGACTCGCGGGGCCCACCGGGGAGCTGTTTTTT.

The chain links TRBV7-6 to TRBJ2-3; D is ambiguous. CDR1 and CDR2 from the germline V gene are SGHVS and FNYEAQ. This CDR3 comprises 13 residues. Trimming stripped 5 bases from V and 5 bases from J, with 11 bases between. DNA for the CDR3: TGTGCCAGCAGCCAAACCCCGGGAGATACGCAGTATTTT. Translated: CASSQTPGDTQYF.

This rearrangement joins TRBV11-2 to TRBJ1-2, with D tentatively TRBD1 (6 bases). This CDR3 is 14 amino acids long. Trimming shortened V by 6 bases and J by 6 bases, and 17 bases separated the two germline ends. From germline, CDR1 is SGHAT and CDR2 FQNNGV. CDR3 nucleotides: TGTGCCAGCAGGCGAGGACAGCGAGAAAATGGCTACACCTTC. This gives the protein CASRRGQRENGYTF.

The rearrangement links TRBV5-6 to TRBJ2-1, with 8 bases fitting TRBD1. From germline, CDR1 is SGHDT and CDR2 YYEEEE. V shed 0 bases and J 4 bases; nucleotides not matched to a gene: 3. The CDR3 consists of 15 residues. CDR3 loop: CASSLAQGGYNEQFF. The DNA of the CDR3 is TGTGCCAGCAGCTTGGCACAGGGGGGTTACAATGAGCAGTTCTTC.

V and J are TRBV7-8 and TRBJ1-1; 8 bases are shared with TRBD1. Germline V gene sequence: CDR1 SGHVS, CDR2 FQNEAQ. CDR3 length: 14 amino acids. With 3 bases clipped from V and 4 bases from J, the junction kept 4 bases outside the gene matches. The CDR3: CASSLGQVGTEAFF. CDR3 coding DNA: TGTGCCAGCAGCTTGGGACAGGTTGGCACTGAAGCTTTCTTT.

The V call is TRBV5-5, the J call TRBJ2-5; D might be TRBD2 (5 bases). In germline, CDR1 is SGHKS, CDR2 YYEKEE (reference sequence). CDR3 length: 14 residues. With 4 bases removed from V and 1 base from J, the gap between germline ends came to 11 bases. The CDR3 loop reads CASSHPAGQETQYF. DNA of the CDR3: TGTGCCAGCAGCCACCCTGCGGGCCAAGAGACCCAGTACTTC. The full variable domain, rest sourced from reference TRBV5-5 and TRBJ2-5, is DAGVTQSPTHLIKTRGQQVTLRCSPISGHKSVSWYQQVLGQGPQFIFQYYEKEERGRGNFPDRFSARQFPNYSSELNVNALLLGDSALYLCASSHPAGQETQYFGPGTRLLVL.

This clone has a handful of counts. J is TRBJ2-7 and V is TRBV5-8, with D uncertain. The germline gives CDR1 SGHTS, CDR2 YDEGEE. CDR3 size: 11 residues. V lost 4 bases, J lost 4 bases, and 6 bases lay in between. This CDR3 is CASSPGYEQYF. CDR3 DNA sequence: TGTGCCAGCAGCCCAGGTTACGAGCAGTACTTC.

CDR3 nucleotide sequence: TGTGCCAGCAGTCTCCTATCGGGGACAGGGGGTTACGAGCAGTACTTC. This encodes CASSLLSGTGGYEQYF. The V call is TRBV7-8, the J call TRBJ2-7; TRBD1 matches 11 bases. The germline V gene encodes CDR1 SGHVS and CDR2 FQNEAQ. V lost 6 bases to trimming and J lost 4 bases; unmatched junction nucleotides: 11. The CDR3 runs 16 residues.

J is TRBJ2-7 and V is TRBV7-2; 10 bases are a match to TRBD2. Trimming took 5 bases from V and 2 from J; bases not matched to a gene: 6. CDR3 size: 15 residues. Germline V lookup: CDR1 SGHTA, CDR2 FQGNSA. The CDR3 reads CASSRGLAGAYEQYF. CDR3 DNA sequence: TGTGCCAGCAGCCGTGGGCTAGCGGGAGCCTACGAGCAGTACTTC. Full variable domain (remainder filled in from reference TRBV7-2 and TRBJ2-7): GAGVSQSPSNKVTEKGKDVELRCDPISGHTALYWYRQSLGQGLEFLIYFQGNSAPDKSGLPSDRFSAERTGGSVSTLTIQRTQQEDSAVYLCASSRGLAGAYEQYFGPGTRLTVT.

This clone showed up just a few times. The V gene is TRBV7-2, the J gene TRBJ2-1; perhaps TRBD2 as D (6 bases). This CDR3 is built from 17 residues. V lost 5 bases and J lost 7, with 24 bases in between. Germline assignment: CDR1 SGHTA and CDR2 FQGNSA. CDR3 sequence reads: CASSPPVPGHAGNEQFF. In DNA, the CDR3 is TGTGCCAGCAGCCCTCCAGTCCCCGGCCACGCGGGGAATGAGCAGTTCTTC.

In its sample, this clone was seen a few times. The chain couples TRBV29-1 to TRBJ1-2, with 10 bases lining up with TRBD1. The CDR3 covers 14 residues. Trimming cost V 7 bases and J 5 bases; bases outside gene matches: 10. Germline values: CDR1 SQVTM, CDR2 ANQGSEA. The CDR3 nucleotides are TGCAGCGCCCTTAGACAGGGGGCGCGTTATGGCTACACCTTC. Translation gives CSALRQGARYGYTF.